The next 5 T cell receptor beta chains were all read from a single sample in a study of siplizumab effects on memory and regulatory T cells (dated by TCRdb to the late 2010s). Libraries were made using the immunoSEQ multiplex PCR assay. Held by TCRdb, this immuneACCESS table contains in-frame sequences only and omits some clones. Under half of the omission traces to an unresolved V gene where checked; the cause of the rest is unknown. This sample holds some 100,000 clones; approximately 92% were observed only once. Together, the top ten hold about 2.6% of the sample. Sample: CD4+ T cells sorted from blood. The receptors shown here come from a human donor in good health. Some clones in this sample may be carry-over from other donors' samples.

This clone is a singleton in its sample. The CDR3 sequence: CASSVGWSYEQYF. In DNA, the CDR3 is TGTGCCAGCAGCGTAGGTTGGTCCTACGAGCAGTACTTC. V usage is TRBV9 and J usage is TRBJ2-7; D not resolved. The CDR3 is 13 amino acids. Trimming shortened V by 0 bases and J by 1 base, and 5 bases separated the two germline ends. Germline CDR1 reads SGDLS; CDR2 reads YYNGEE.

The chain carries TRBV28 and TRBJ1-5, with D possibly being TRBD1 (5 bases). Between the trimmed V and J ends, which lost 5 bases and 10 bases, there was a span of 12 bases. Germline CDR1 and CDR2: MDHEN and SYDVKM. CDR3 length: 12 amino acids. The CDR3 DNA reads as TGTGCCAGCAGTCAACAGGTACGACCCCAGCATTTT. Residues: CASSQQVRPQHF.

The chain couples TRBV5-6 to TRBJ2-5; D is perhaps TRBD2 (6 bases). V was clipped by 3 bases and J by 2 bases, with 14 bases between them. The CDR3 contains 15 residues. Germline lookup yields CDR1 SGHDT and CDR2 YYEEEE. The CDR3 here is CASSWRDGRQETQYF. The CDR3 bases are TGTGCCAGCAGCTGGCGGGACGGCCGACAAGAGACCCAGTACTTC. Supplemented by reference TRBV5-6 and TRBJ2-5, the full variable domain reads DAGVTQSPTHLIKTRGQQVTLRCSPKSGHDTVSWYQQALGQGPQFIFQYYEEEERQRGNFPDRFSGHQFPNYSSELNVNALLLGDSALYLCASSWRDGRQETQYFGPGTRLLVL.

CDR3 region: CASSPRTGWDEQFF. The CDR3 nucleotides read TGTGCCAGCTCACCACGGACAGGGTGGGATGAGCAGTTCTTC. The chain recombines TRBV18 with TRBJ2-1; 8 bases fit TRBD1. Germline V gene sequence: CDR1 KGHSH, CDR2 LQKENI. Trimming cost V 1 base and J 8 bases; bases outside gene matches: 4. This CDR3 is built from 14 residues. The whole variable domain, remainder taken from reference TRBV18 and TRBJ2-1, is NAGVMQNPRHLVRRRGQEARLRCSPMKGHSHVYWYRQLPEEGLKFMVYLQKENIIDESGMPKERFSAEFPKEGPSILRIQQVVRGDSAAYFCASSPRTGWDEQFFGPGTRLTVL.

The chain couples TRBV5-1 to TRBJ2-2; D may be TRBD2 (5 bases). V dropped 4 bases and J dropped 5 bases, with 9 bases sitting between them. The germline gives CDR1 SGHRS, CDR2 YFSETQ. This CDR3 spans 13 amino acids. The CDR3, as DNA: TGCGCCAGCAGCGCGGACTCTACCGGGGAGCTGTTTTTT. As protein: CASSADSTGELFF. The full variable domain, rest sourced from reference TRBV5-1 and TRBJ2-2, is KAGVTQTPRYLIKTRGQQVTLSCSPISGHRSVSWYQQTPGQGLQFLFEYFSETQRNKGNFPGRFSGRQFSNSRSEMNVSTLELGDSALYLCASSADSTGELFFGEGSRLTVL.